This T cell receptor beta chain is from a study of T cells in Graves' hyperthyroidism and ophthalmopathy. Study-wide points: In simple terms, a model built on 13 V-J features told ophthalmopathy apart from stable hyperthyroidism. Most clonotypes expanded in thyroid above 0.001 were likewise present in blood.

The source material, RNA transcripts, was used to amplify TCR beta CDR3 regions. First-round RT-PCR of the TCR CDR3 relied on the HTBI primer set. TCRdb independently ran MiXCR on the multiplex PCR reads; one entry per CDR3 protein. The data show around 350,000 distinct CDR3 sequences, around 13% seen once. This clonotype showed up many times. What it recognizes is unknown. The CDR3 runs to 17 residues. V lost 4 bases, J lost 5 bases, and 13 bases stayed unmatched. Germline V CDR1 and CDR2: SGHTA, FQGNSA. Patients aged 18 to 65 had newly diagnosed hyperthyroidism of under 2 months' duration. Fresh peripheral blood, 8 to 10 ml, was the source of the PBMCs.

The chain joins TRBV7-2 to TRBJ2-3; TRBD2 aligns across 9 bases. This TCR derives from a woman in her late teens or twenties with Graves' hyperthyroidism. Sequencing was done on a sample of blood. CDR3 sequence (DNA): TGTGCCAGCAGCTCCCCTAGGATAGCGGGGGCTCTAGATACGCAGTATTTT. The encoded protein is CASSSPRIAGALDTQYF.